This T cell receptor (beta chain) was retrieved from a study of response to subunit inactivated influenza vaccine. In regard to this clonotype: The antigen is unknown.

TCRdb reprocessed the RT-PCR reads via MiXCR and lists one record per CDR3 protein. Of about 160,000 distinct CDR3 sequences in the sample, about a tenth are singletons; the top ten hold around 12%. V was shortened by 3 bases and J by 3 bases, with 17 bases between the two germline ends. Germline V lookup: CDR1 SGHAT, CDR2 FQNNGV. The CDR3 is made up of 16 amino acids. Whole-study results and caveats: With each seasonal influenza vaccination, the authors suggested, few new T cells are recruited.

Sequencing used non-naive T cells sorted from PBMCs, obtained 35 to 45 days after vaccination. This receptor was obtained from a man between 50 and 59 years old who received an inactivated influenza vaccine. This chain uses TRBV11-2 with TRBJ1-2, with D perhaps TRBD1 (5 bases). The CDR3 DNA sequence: TGTGCCAGCAGCTTGACCCCTGGGGGGAGCGACTATGGCTACACCTTC. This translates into CASSLTPGGSDYGYTF.